One and the same sample provided the 18 T cell receptor beta chains below, sequenced in a study of cytomegalovirus exposure and HLA in healthy donors. Data came from immunoSEQ multiplex PCR; TCRdb stores just in-frame clones and leaves some out. Here the sample spans 150,000 to 200,000 clones, more than 75% being singletons. Sequenced: PBMCs. These receptors all stem from a woman in her twenties or thirties in good health and CMV-seronegative.

This clone was detected only once. The chain has TRBV28 and TRBJ1-6; 11 nucleotides align to TRBD1. With 4 bases clipped from V and 9 bases from J, the junction kept 8 bases outside the gene matches. Germline V CDR1 and CDR2: MDHEN, SYDVKM. The CDR3 is 16 residues long. CDR3 DNA sequence: TGTGCCAGCAGTTCCGGACAGGGGGCTCAGGGTTCACCCCTCCACTTT. As protein: CASSSGQGAQGSPLHF.

The sample holds a few counts of this clone. V usage is TRBV2 and J usage is TRBJ2-1; TRBD1 might be the D (6 bases). The CDR3 is made up of 15 amino acids. Germline CDR1 SNHLY, CDR2 FYNNEI. Deletions cut 6 bases from V and 0 bases from J, with 12 bases between. CDR3 protein: CASSGEQGSYNEQFF. CDR3 DNA sequence: TGTGCCAGCAGCGGGGAACAGGGCTCCTACAATGAGCAGTTCTTC.

The chain links TRBV30 to TRBJ1-2; tentative D call: TRBD1 (5 bases). Trimming cost V 0 bases and J 5 bases, with 10 bases left between them. The CDR3 extends over 13 amino acids. Germline CDR1 reads GTSNPN; CDR2 reads SVGIG (reference sequence). CDR3 in amino acids: CAWSVPTVYGYTF. Here the CDR3 DNA reads TGTGCCTGGAGTGTACCGACAGTATATGGCTACACCTTC.

Many counts were recorded for this clone. Additional DNA sequences in this sample encode the identical CDR3. This chain connects TRBV5-1 to TRBJ2-1, with TRBD2 matching over 10 bases. The CDR3 is 14 amino acids. The trim removed 3 bases at V and 4 bases at J, leaving 1 base unmatched. Germline V CDR1 and CDR2: SGHRS, YFSETQ. The CDR3 loop reads CASSSAGGYNEQFF. Written as DNA, the CDR3 is TGCGCCAGCAGCTCAGCGGGGGGGTACAATGAGCAGTTCTTC.

The rearrangement uses TRBV6-5 and TRBJ2-1; a weak D match, TRBD2 (6 bases). CDR3 length: 14 amino acids. Germline V gives CDR1 MNHEY, CDR2 SVGAGI. Deletions cut 2 bases from V and 1 base from J, with 6 bases between. CDR3 amino acids: CASSYGGSYNEQFF. The CDR3 DNA follows: TGTGCCAGCAGTTACGGGGGGTCCTACAATGAGCAGTTCTTC.

The chain couples TRBV29-1 to TRBJ2-5; the D gene is possibly TRBD1 (6 bases). This CDR3 has 13 residues. The V end was cut by 5 bases, the J end by 3 bases, with 13 bases between. From germline, CDR1 is SQVTM and CDR2 ANQGSEA. Written as DNA, the CDR3 is TGCAGCGTTTGGGGGCCGAAAGAAGAGACCCAGTACTTC. This encodes CSVWGPKEETQYF.

The chain uses TRBV19 and TRBJ1-5, with D unresolved. Germline V gives CDR1 LNHDA, CDR2 SQIVND (reference sequence). Trimming removed 4 bases at V and 5 bases at J, with 9 bases between. The CDR3 loop spans 13 amino acids. The CDR3 DNA reads TGTGCCAGTAGTAGCCAGAGGGATCAGCCCCAGCATTTT. Its protein is CASSSQRDQPQHF.

The chain carries TRBV7-2 and TRBJ2-1; 12 nucleotides match TRBD2. Germline V gives CDR1 SGHTA, CDR2 FQGNSA. The CDR3 covers 17 residues. After removal of 6 bases from V and 0 bases from J, the junction contained 6 bases not matched to a gene. In nucleotides, the CDR3 is TGTGCCAGCAGTCTAGCGGGGGGGCTGAGCTCCTACAATGAGCAGTTCTTC. It translates to CASSLAGGLSSYNEQFF.

The rearrangement joins TRBV7-9 to TRBJ2-7; D unclear. The length of the CDR3 is 13 residues. Germline CDR1 SEHNR, CDR2 FQNEAQ (reference sequence). V was pared by 1 base and J by 2 bases, with 6 bases between. CDR3 nucleotide sequence: TGTGCCAGCAGCTTAGGAACTCCCTACGAGCAGTACTTC. Its protein product is CASSLGTPYEQYF. Variable domain in full (rest from reference TRBV7-9 and TRBJ2-7): DTGVSQNPRHKITKRGQNVTFRCDPISEHNRLYWYRQTLGQGPEFLTYFQNEAQLEKSRLLSDRFSAERPKGSFSTLEIQRTEQGDSAMYLCASSLGTPYEQYFGPGTRLTVT.

V is TRBV7-9 and J is TRBJ1-4; 7 nucleotides line up with TRBD1. The germline V gene encodes CDR1 SEHNR and CDR2 FQNEAQ (reference sequence). The CDR3 totals 14 residues. Trimming at V came to 4 bases and at J to 6 bases, leaving 5 bases not matched to a gene. CDR3 nucleotide sequence: TGTGCCAGCAGCTACGGGACAGTGGATGAAAAACTGTTTTTT. Its protein product is CASSYGTVDEKLFF.

J is TRBJ2-2 and V is TRBV5-1; 15 positions match TRBD2. With V trimmed by 4 bases and J by 0 bases, 7 bases remained unmatched. The CDR3 length is 19 residues. The germline CDR1 and CDR2 sequences are SGHRS and YFSETQ. As DNA, the CDR3 is TGCGCCAGCAGCCCCAGGGGGACTAGCGGGGGGTCGAACACCGGGGAGCTGTTTTTT. Translation gives CASSPRGTSGGSNTGELFF.

In the case of this clone: At one boundary the junction diverges from the germline segment, which might be a read error. V is TRBV27 and J is TRBJ2-7, with a tentative D call TRBD1 (6 bases). The CDR3 runs 13 residues. Germline lookup yields CDR1 MNHEY and CDR2 SMNVEV (reference sequence). The CDR3 reads CASSPSAGAMLDF. The CDR3 DNA reads as TGTGCCAGCAGCCCATCCGCAGGGGCTATGTTGGATTTC.

V usage is TRBV7-9 and J usage is TRBJ2-4; D might be TRBD2 (7 bases). Trimming left V 5 bases short and J 0 bases short, with 17 bases between. The germline gives CDR1 SEHNR, CDR2 FQNEAQ (reference sequence). This CDR3 has 17 amino acids. CDR3 DNA sequence: TGTGCCAGCAGCCCAAGGGGGGGAGCTCTAGCCAAAAACATTCAGTACTTC. Amino acid sequence: CASSPRGGALAKNIQYF. Together with reference TRBV7-9 and TRBJ2-4, the CDR3 gives the full variable domain: DTGVSQNPRHKITKRGQNVTFRCDPISEHNRLYWYRQTLGQGPEFLTYFQNEAQLEKSRLLSDRFSAERPKGSFSTLEIQRTEQGDSAMYLCASSPRGGALAKNIQYFGAGTRLSVL.

This clone was recorded only once. The chain is built from TRBV5-6 and TRBJ2-7; 8 nucleotides agree with TRBD1. Germline V gene sequence: CDR1 SGHDT, CDR2 YYEEEE. This CDR3 contains 15 residues. The trim removed 5 bases at V and 4 bases at J, leaving 11 bases unmatched. CDR3 nucleotide sequence: TGTGCCAGCAGTACAGTAGGGGGACAGGTTTACGAGCAGTACTTC. It specifies CASSTVGGQVYEQYF.

V usage is TRBV15 and J usage is TRBJ1-6, with 10 nucleotides matching TRBD1. The CDR3 runs 18 residues. Germline CDR1 is LNHNV and CDR2 is YYDKDF (reference sequence). After removal of 1 base from V and 8 bases from J, the junction contained 11 bases not matched to a gene. As DNA, the CDR3 is TGTGCCACCAGCAGAGGACGACCCTGGGACAGGGGCTATTCACCCCTCCACTTT. It codes for CATSRGRPWDRGYSPLHF. Together with reference TRBV15 and TRBJ1-6, the CDR3 gives the full variable domain: DAMVIQNPRYQVTQFGKPVTLSCSQTLNHNVMYWYQQKSSQAPKLLFHYYDKDFNNEADTPDNFQSRRPNTSFCFLDIRSPGLGDTAMYLCATSRGRPWDRGYSPLHFGNGTRLTVT.

The chain links TRBV18 to TRBJ2-5, with D perhaps TRBD2 (6 bases). Germline CDR1 reads KGHSH; CDR2 reads LQKENI. The CDR3 sequence is 16 residues long. V lost 3 bases to trimming and J lost 4 bases, with 18 bases between them. The CDR3 region is CASSPNPPGTGETQYF. The CDR3 region has the DNA TGTGCCAGCTCACCTAACCCTCCGGGGACTGGAGAGACCCAGTACTTC. The full variable domain, rest sourced from reference TRBV18 and TRBJ2-5, is NAGVMQNPRHLVRRRGQEARLRCSPMKGHSHVYWYRQLPEEGLKFMVYLQKENIIDESGMPKERFSAEFPKEGPSILRIQQVVRGDSAAYFCASSPNPPGTGETQYFGPGTRLLVL.

The rearrangement uses TRBV14 and TRBJ1-1; weak D call: TRBD1 (6 bases). Looked up from germline, CDR1 is SGHDN and CDR2 is FVKESK. V shed 5 bases and J shed 1 base, with 11 bases lying between them. CDR3 size: 14 residues. This CDR3 reads CASSVQGPNTEAFF. The CDR3 region has the DNA TGTGCCAGCAGCGTACAGGGTCCGAACACTGAAGCTTTCTTT.

This clone has just a few counts. The rearrangement uses TRBV18 and TRBJ2-5; D ambiguous. This CDR3 spans 14 amino acids. CDR1 and CDR2 (germline): KGHSH, LQKENI. V shed 2 bases and J shed 1 base, with 8 bases lying between them. The CDR3, as DNA: TGTGCCAGCTCACCATCGGCGGTCCAAGAGACCCAGTACTTC. Protein product: CASSPSAVQETQYF.